The rows below give T cell receptor beta chains drawn from one sample of a study of PD-L1 blockade in urothelial cancer. Clones were read by immunoSEQ multiplex PCR, and TCRdb kept only the in-frame ones, dropping some. The sample shows 58,000 or so clones, 81% of them seen only once. The sample was PBMCs, taken around atezolizumab (anti-PD-L1) treatment. The receptors were sampled from a man between 65 and 79 years old with urothelial cancer. The CDR3 runs from the conserved cysteine through the conserved F or W.

j_gene	v_gene	CDR3aa
TRBJ2-1	TRBV10-1	CASRTSGNQAQFF
TRBJ1-4	TRBV2	CASTRSGGGTNEKLFF
TRBJ2-1	TRBV7-2	CASSPGLAGARFF
TRBJ2-7	TRBV2	CASRPTSGRTYEQYF
TRBJ2-1	TRBV2	CASSVSGRAHNEQFF
TRBJ2-1	TRBV5-1	CASRPSGSVRYNEQFF
TRBJ2-7	TRBV5-8	CASSFVSGYSYEQYF
TRBJ2-6	TRBV5-4	CASSWGVAGPSGANVLTF
TRBJ2-1	TRBV7-6	CATIQRRGEGEQFF
TRBJ2-5	TRBV14	CASSQDRVGRLQTQYF
TRBJ2-1	TRBV10-3	CAISNLGAVRGNEQFF
TRBJ2-1	TRBV30	CAWSVGSGGYNEQFF
TRBJ1-2	TRBV4-1	CASSQGIGAPNYGYTF
TRBJ2-2	TRBV6-1	CASSEIVAGELFF
TRBJ1-1	TRBV30	CAWIRGGKAFF
TRBJ2-7	TRBV2	CASSEAIAYEQYF
TRBJ2-7	TRBV10-2	CASRRGEGEQYF
TRBJ2-1	TRBV10-3	CAISHGDRGGNEQFF
TRBJ1-4	TRBV30	CAWSRQGLNEKLFF
TRBJ2-7	TRBV2	CASITGISYEQYF
TRBJ2-2	TRBV29-1	CSVGGLAGGLTGELFF
TRBJ2-1	TRBV7-2	CASSVQGLAGGYEQFF
TRBJ2-7	TRBV10-3	CAISEFRGPYEQYF
TRBJ1-2	TRBV5-6	CASSPDGVYGYTF
TRBJ1-1	TRBV6-5	CASSSRQGNTEAFF
TRBJ1-2	TRBV19	CASSRQGDNYGYTF
TRBJ2-3	TRBV4-2	CASSPARSILAGETDTQYF
TRBJ2-3	TRBV5-4	CASSLSGTDTQYF
TRBJ1-2	TRBV4-1	CASSQAHPYSGYTF
TRBJ2-1	TRBV2	CASEWTSSNEQFF
TRBJ1-2	TRBV6-5	CASRQGNDYGYTF
TRBJ2-1	TRBV19	CASSNRPSGRAAEQFF
TRBJ2-6	TRBV18	CASSPLGVGANVLTF
TRBJ1-5	TRBV4-1	CASSQAGQPQHF
TRBJ1-1	TRBV5-4	CASSPAGGLNTEAFF
TRBJ2-4	TRBV7-9	CASSLGTSLLAKNIQYF
TRBJ2-3	TRBV29-1	CSMKASGRSDTQYF
TRBJ2-1	TRBV2	CASSERGSYNEQFF
TRBJ2-7	TRBV6-5	CASRGQGAYEQYF
TRBJ2-1	TRBV7-9	CASSLGSSWDEQFF
TRBJ2-1	TRBV5-1	CASSPDRTSYNEQFF
TRBJ2-7	TRBV6-6	CASSWGGTPDSHEQYF
TRBJ2-2	TRBV4-2	CASSHGRTGTKNTGELFF
TRBJ2-2	TRBV5-4	CASSKGEVTTGELFF
TRBJ1-2	TRBV5-5	CASSLVTSDSSYGYTF
TRBJ2-1	TRBV18	CASSLGEGLYNEQFF
TRBJ1-2	TRBV18	CASSPPGLGYGYTF
TRBJ1-2	TRBV4-1	CASSQMRQGPYGYTF
TRBJ2-7	TRBV2	CASSEWTGGEQYF
TRBJ2-1	TRBV5-1	CASSIGQGAHNEQFF
TRBJ1-1	TRBV21-1	CASSSIHNEAFF
TRBJ2-5	TRBV9	CASSTSRASGPQETQYF
TRBJ2-2	TRBV4-1	CASSQGGLAGVGTGELFF
TRBJ2-2	TRBV6-1	CASSLQLAVGELFF